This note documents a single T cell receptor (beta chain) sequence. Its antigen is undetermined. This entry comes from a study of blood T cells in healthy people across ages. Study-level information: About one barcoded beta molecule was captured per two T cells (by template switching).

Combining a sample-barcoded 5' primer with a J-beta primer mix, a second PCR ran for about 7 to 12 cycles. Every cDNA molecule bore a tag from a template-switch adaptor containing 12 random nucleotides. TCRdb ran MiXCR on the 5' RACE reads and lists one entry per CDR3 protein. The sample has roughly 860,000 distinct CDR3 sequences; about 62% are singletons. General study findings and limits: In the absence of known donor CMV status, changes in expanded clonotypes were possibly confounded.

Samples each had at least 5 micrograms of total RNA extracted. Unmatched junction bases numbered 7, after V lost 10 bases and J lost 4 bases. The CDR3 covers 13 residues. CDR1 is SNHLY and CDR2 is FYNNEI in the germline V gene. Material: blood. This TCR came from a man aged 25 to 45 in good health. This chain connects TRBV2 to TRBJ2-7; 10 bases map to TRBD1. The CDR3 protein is CAKDRGSGYEQYF. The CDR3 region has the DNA TGTGCCAAGGACAGGGGGTCAGGGTACGAGCAGTACTTC.